Each of the 24 T cell receptor beta chains below was sequenced from the same sample in a study of identical twins. TCRdb re-derived calls from the 5' RACE reads in MiXCR, one entry per CDR3 protein. The sample has approximately 680,000 distinct CDR3 sequences; around 7.5% are singletons. These data were likewise used in another study, on yellow fever vaccine responses in identical twins.

Material for sequencing was PBMCs. The origin of the receptors is a woman under 30 in good health.

This clonotype was seen a handful of times. J is TRBJ2-1 and V is TRBV5-1, with TRBD1 matching 9 bases. CDR1 is SGHRS and CDR2 is YFSETQ in the germline V gene. CDR3 length: 15 residues. V dropped 0 bases and J dropped 8; count of bases not matched to a gene: 6. CDR3 loop: CASSLEGQGSYEQFF. CDR3 nucleotides: TGCGCCAGCAGCTTGGAGGGACAGGGCTCCTATGAGCAGTTCTTC.

This clonotype has more than one count but fewer than ten. CDR3 in DNA: TGCAGTGCTAGAGAGAGGGGGGAGGTGGATGAGCAGTTCTTC. It codes for CSARERGEVDEQFF. The chain links TRBV20-1 to TRBJ2-1; D is possibly TRBD1 or TRBD2 (6 bases each). Germline CDR1 is DFQATT and CDR2 is SNEGSKA (reference sequence). The CDR3 runs 14 residues. Trimming took 0 bases from V and 8 from J, leaving 14 bases between them.

This clonotype was counted only a few times. The chain couples TRBV15 to TRBJ1-1; 7 bases line up with TRBD1. Per the germline V gene, CDR1 is LNHNV and CDR2 is YYDKDF (reference sequence). This CDR3 has 17 amino acids. The V and J ends lost 3 bases and 2 bases, in that order; junction bases with no gene match: 12. Here the CDR3 reads CATSRRQGRTVNTEAFF. The CDR3, as DNA: TGTGCCACCAGCAGGAGACAGGGCCGGACGGTAAACACTGAAGCTTTCTTT.

This clonotype was counted at least ten times. The rearrangement uses TRBV20-1 and TRBJ1-1; TRBD1 is a possible D gene (5 bases). This CDR3 has 14 amino acids. CDR1 is DFQATT and CDR2 is SNEGSKA in the germline V gene (reference sequence). V was pared by 1 base and J by 1 base, with 10 bases between. The CDR3 is CSARVAGRNTEAFF. CDR3 DNA: TGCAGTGCTAGAGTAGCGGGGCGGAACACTGAAGCTTTCTTT.

This clonotype was counted at least ten times. The chain recombines TRBV18 with TRBJ2-7, with D possibly being TRBD2 (6 bases). V was shortened by 0 bases and J by 4 bases, with 19 bases between the two germline ends. CDR3 length: 17 residues. Germline-derived CDR1 and CDR2 are KGHSH and LQKENI. CDR3 sequence reads: CASSPPLEGGNYYEQYF. The CDR3 nucleotides read TGTGCCAGCTCACCACCCCTAGAGGGAGGCAATTATTACGAGCAGTACTTC.

This clonotype was found many times. The chain has TRBV28 and TRBJ1-6; D perhaps matches TRBD1 (5 bases). V lost 2 bases and J 9 bases, leaving 11 bases between the germline ends. Per germline, CDR1 MDHEN and CDR2 SYDVKM. The CDR3 totals 14 residues. CDR3 region: CASSLEQAGSPLHF. As DNA, the CDR3 is TGTGCCAGCAGTTTAGAACAGGCCGGTTCACCCCTCCACTTT.

This clonotype was counted a few times. The chain links TRBV6-5 to TRBJ2-2, with TRBD2 as a possible D gene (6 bases). V was trimmed by 2 bases and J by 8 bases, leaving 12 bases between them. Germline values: CDR1 MNHEY, CDR2 SVGAGI. This CDR3 contains 14 residues. The CDR3 reads CASSYPGVGGELFF. The CDR3 DNA is TGTGCCAGCAGTTACCCGGGAGTAGGAGGGGAGCTGTTTTTT.

This clonotype was observed at least ten times. The V gene is TRBV28, the J gene TRBJ1-2; the D gene is possibly TRBD1 (6 bases). This CDR3 has 13 residues. Germline CDR1 is MDHEN and CDR2 is SYDVKM. V was pared by 2 bases and J by 8 bases, with 12 bases between. This chain's CDR3 is CASSLGGALGYTF. The CDR3 region has the DNA TGTGCCAGCAGTTTAGGGGGGGCGCTCGGCTACACCTTC.

The sample holds a few counts of this clonotype. The CDR3 reads CSVYGGAGDTQYF. For the CDR3, the DNA is TGCAGCGTTTATGGAGGGGCCGGGGATACGCAGTATTTT. The rearrangement joins TRBV29-1 to TRBJ2-3; possibly TRBD2 for D (6 bases). V lost 5 bases, J lost 6 bases, and 15 bases lay in between. Germline V gives CDR1 SQVTM, CDR2 ANQGSEA. This CDR3 has 13 residues.

In this sample, this clonotype turned up a few times. The V call is TRBV6-1, the J call TRBJ1-2, with 7 nucleotides matching TRBD1. Germline V lookup: CDR1 MNHNS, CDR2 SASEGT. V lost 3 bases, J lost 0 bases, and 10 bases stayed unmatched. The CDR3 length is 17 residues. CDR3 residues: CASSDPDRALANYGYTF. The DNA of the CDR3 is TGTGCCAGCAGTGACCCTGACAGGGCCCTAGCTAACTATGGCTACACCTTC.

This clonotype was counted at least ten times. This chain uses TRBV5-1 with TRBJ2-3; D is undetermined. With 0 bases removed from V and 7 bases from J, the gap between germline ends came to 15 bases. The CDR3 spans 15 residues. Germline V gene lookup returns CDR1 SGHRS and CDR2 YFSETQ. The CDR3: CASSLESSTVYTQYF. In DNA, the CDR3 is TGCGCCAGCAGCTTGGAATCGTCGACGGTTTATACGCAGTATTTT.

This clonotype was counted between two and nine times. The chain joins TRBV29-1 to TRBJ2-2; maybe TRBD2 (6 bases). Germline assignment: CDR1 SQVTM and CDR2 ANQGSEA. The CDR3 has 14 residues. Between the trimmed V and J ends, which lost 3 bases and 0 bases, there was a span of 8 bases. CDR3 in DNA: TGCAGCGTTGAGCGGGGCGCGAACACCGGGGAGCTGTTTTTT. It yields the protein CSVERGANTGELFF.

Only a few counts were recorded for this clonotype. CDR3 DNA: TGTGCCAGCAGCTTAAACGGGGGGGCTGTTAATGGCTACACCTTC. This translates into CASSLNGGAVNGYTF. The chain combines TRBV7-9 with TRBJ1-2; D might be TRBD1 (6 bases). CDR1 is SEHNR and CDR2 is FQNEAQ in the germline V gene (reference sequence). The CDR3 consists of 15 residues. Trimming took 2 bases from V and 6 from J, leaving 16 bases between them. Based on the CDR3 plus reference TRBV7-9 and TRBJ1-2, the full variable domain is DTGVSQNPRHKITKRGQNVTFRCDPISEHNRLYWYRQTLGQGPEFLTYFQNEAQLEKSRLLSDRFSAERPKGSFSTLEIQRTEQGDSAMYLCASSLNGGAVNGYTFGSGTRLTVV.

This clonotype has more than one count but fewer than ten. The chain combines TRBV28 with TRBJ2-7, with 7 positions matching TRBD2. Germline V lookup: CDR1 MDHEN, CDR2 SYDVKM. J lost 11 bases, V lost 4 bases, and 5 bases had no gene match. The CDR3 has 11 residues. The CDR3 nucleotides read TGTGCCAGCAGTTCTGCGGGAGTTAAGTACTTC. It translates to CASSSAGVKYF.

This clonotype was found many times. V usage is TRBV12-3 or TRBV12-4 and J usage is TRBJ2-2, with TRBD1 matching 8 bases. Trimming removed 3 bases from V and 6 bases from J; junction bases left unmatched: 6. The CDR3 covers 15 residues. This chain's CDR3 is CASSFGQGAAGELFF. The CDR3 DNA reads as TGTGCCAGCAGTTTTGGGCAGGGGGCTGCCGGGGAGCTGTTTTTT.

The CDR3 reads CASSYSGQGETQYF. CDR3 sequence (DNA): TGTGCCAGCAGTTACTCAGGCCAGGGTGAGACCCAGTACTTC. The chain carries TRBV6-5 and TRBJ2-5, with D perhaps TRBD1 (5 bases). Germline V gives CDR1 MNHEY, CDR2 SVGAGI. CDR3 length equals 14 residues. V was trimmed by 0 bases and J by 5 bases, leaving 10 bases between them.

The rearrangement links TRBV5-1 to TRBJ2-1; 11 bases align to TRBD2. Germline CDR1 and CDR2: SGHRS and YFSETQ. The length of the CDR3 is 16 residues. V was pared by 2 bases and J by 6 bases, with 7 bases of the junction left unmatched. Written as DNA, the CDR3 is TGCGCCAGCAGCTTACCCGGGACTAGCGGCGTCAATGAGCAGTTCTTC. This sequence encodes CASSLPGTSGVNEQFF.

A few counts support this clonotype. V is TRBV2 and J is TRBJ2-4; weak D call: TRBD2 (5 bases). V was trimmed by 8 bases and J by 8 bases, leaving 28 bases between them. Germline CDR1 is SNHLY and CDR2 is FYNNEI. The CDR3 is 17 amino acids. DNA for the CDR3: TGTGCCAGCCAACCCTCGCTGGTTTCGGACGCGAGGGACATTCAGTACTTC. It specifies CASQPSLVSDARDIQYF.

The V and J genes are TRBV7-6 and TRBJ2-2, with D uncertain. This CDR3 region has 13 residues. CDR1 is SGHVS, CDR2 FNYEAQ, per germline. Trimming shortened V by 2 bases and J by 6 bases, and 7 bases separated the two germline ends. The CDR3 spells CASSLSHSGELFF. The CDR3 nucleotides read TGTGCCAGCAGCTTATCCCACTCCGGGGAGCTGTTTTTT.

This clonotype has a count of ten or more. This sequence joins TRBV29-1 and TRBJ2-1; D assignment may be TRBD1 or TRBD2 (6 bases each). Per the germline V gene, CDR1 is SQVTM and CDR2 is ANQGSEA. CDR3 size: 15 residues. The V end lost 7 bases, the J end lost 3 bases, and 19 bases lay between the germline ends. The CDR3 region has the DNA TGCAGCGCTGTTCTTCAGGGGAGGATCTACAATGAGCAGTTCTTC. Translation gives CSAVLQGRIYNEQFF.

This clonotype was seen repeatedly, ten times or more. This sequence joins TRBV10-2 and TRBJ1-5; the D gene is possibly TRBD1 (5 bases). The V gene's germline CDR1 is WSHSY and CDR2 SAAADI. The CDR3 extends over 16 amino acids. Trimming removed 6 bases from V and 0 bases from J, with 15 bases in between. CDR3 DNA: TGCGCCAGCAGGGCACCGGGACTTAATAGCAATCAGCCCCAGCATTTT. It specifies CASRAPGLNSNQPQHF.

In this sample, this clonotype turned up a few times. CDR3 loop: CASSSQGSQPQHF. CDR3 nucleotides: TGTGCCAGCAGTTCCCAGGGTAGTCAGCCCCAGCATTTT. The chain couples TRBV6-5 to TRBJ1-5, with a tentative D call TRBD1 (5 bases). V dropped 4 bases and J dropped 6 bases, with 10 bases sitting between them. There are 13 residues in the CDR3. CDR1 and CDR2 (germline): MNHEY, SVGAGI.

This clonotype showed up just a few times. This rearrangement joins TRBV3-1 to TRBJ2-7; 9 nucleotides align to TRBD1. Germline CDR1 LGHDT, CDR2 YNNKEL (reference sequence). V gave up 1 base and J gave up 5 bases; unmatched junction bases: 3. CDR3 length equals 14 residues. The CDR3 protein is CASSQGTGEDEQYF. The CDR3 DNA sequence: TGTGCCAGCAGCCAAGGGACAGGGGAGGACGAGCAGTACTTC.

The sample holds many counts of this clonotype. The J gene is TRBJ1-3, the V gene TRBV4-1, with a weak D call TRBD1 (5 bases). Germline V gene sequence: CDR1 MGHRA, CDR2 YSYEKL. The CDR3 has 15 residues. The V end lost 3 bases, the J end lost 0 bases, and 9 bases lay between the germline ends. The DNA of the CDR3 is TGCGCCAGCAGCCAGCCGACAGTCTCTGGAAACACCATATATTTT. It specifies CASSQPTVSGNTIYF.